This entry lists 16 T cell receptor beta chains sequenced from one sample in a study of control samples from healthy donors and cancer patients. TCRdb's copy holds only in-frame clones and misses some; the assay was immunoSEQ multiplex PCR. In the table there are 150,000 to 200,000 clones, about nine tenths of which are singletons. The sequenced sample consisted of blood. The receptors here all came from a young woman in good health.

The chain has TRBV7-3 and TRBJ2-7; 9 bases are a match to TRBD1. The CDR3 spans 12 residues. Germline loops: CDR1 SGHTA, CDR2 FQGTGA. The ends lost 5 bases at V and 6 bases at J; junction bases unmatched: 2. Here the CDR3 DNA reads TGTGCCAGCAGCATGGACAGGGGCGAGCAGTACTTC. The encoded protein is CASSMDRGEQYF.

The chain recombines TRBV2 with TRBJ1-4, with 7 bases aligning to TRBD1. CDR1 SNHLY and CDR2 FYNNEI come from the germline V gene. With 0 bases clipped from V and 8 bases from J, the junction kept 6 bases outside the gene matches. The CDR3 extends over 15 amino acids. The CDR3 loop reads CASSEAPGQREKLFF. CDR3 DNA sequence: TGTGCCAGCAGTGAAGCGCCGGGACAGCGAGAAAAACTGTTTTTT.

The chain joins TRBV10-3 to TRBJ2-3, with 7 positions matching TRBD2. V dropped 10 bases and J dropped 4; count of bases not matched to a gene: 11. Looked up from germline, CDR1 is ENHRY and CDR2 is SYGVKD. CDR3 length: 14 residues. The CDR3 sequence: CATPEKTSPDTQYF. The DNA of the CDR3 is TGTGCCACCCCTGAAAAGACTAGCCCAGATACGCAGTATTTT.

The CDR3 region is CASSLEFSNEQFF. In nucleotides, the CDR3 is TGTGCCAGCAGCTTAGAATTCTCCAATGAGCAGTTCTTC. V and J are TRBV7-2 and TRBJ2-1; D is unclear. The CDR3 is 13 residues long. Germline loops: CDR1 SGHTA, CDR2 FQGNSA. V lost 1 base and J 6 bases, leaving 7 bases between the germline ends.

The chain recombines TRBV4-1 with TRBJ1-2; TRBD1 matches at 7 bases. The germline V gene encodes CDR1 MGHRA and CDR2 YSYEKL. The CDR3 is 13 residues long. V trimming: 0 bases; J trimming: 6 bases; junction bases outside the gene matches: 1. The CDR3 reads CASSQDQGDGYTF. CDR3 nucleotide sequence: TGCGCCAGCAGCCAAGATCAGGGGGATGGCTACACCTTC.

This sequence joins TRBV9 and TRBJ2-7, with 7 bases matching TRBD2. CDR1 SGDLS and CDR2 YYNGEE come from the germline V gene. The CDR3 is made up of 15 amino acids. Trimming removed 0 bases from V and 1 base from J; junction bases left unmatched: 4. CDR3 in amino acids: CASSVDGTKSYEQYF. CDR3 DNA sequence: TGTGCCAGCAGCGTAGATGGGACTAAGTCCTACGAGCAGTACTTC.

The rearrangement uses TRBV7-8 and TRBJ1-2, with 8 positions matching TRBD1. The ends lost 5 bases at V and 0 bases at J; junction bases unmatched: 11. Germline values: CDR1 SGHVS, CDR2 FQNEAQ. CDR3 size: 17 residues. CDR3 nucleotide sequence: TGTGCCAGCAGCAGTATACAGGGGGTACCCTCTAACTATGGCTACACCTTC. This sequence encodes CASSSIQGVPSNYGYTF.

V usage is TRBV6-5 and J usage is TRBJ2-3; D tentatively fits TRBD1 or TRBD2 (6 bases each). CDR1 is MNHEY and CDR2 is SVGAGI in the germline V gene. The CDR3 covers 12 residues. The chain's CDR3 is CASGAGSDTQYF. The CDR3 DNA follows: TGTGCGTCGGGGGCAGGGTCAGATACGCAGTATTTT.

This rearrangement joins TRBV6-5 to TRBJ2-5; D not certain. The CDR3 is 14 amino acids. V was cut by 2 bases and J by 2 bases, with 9 bases left in between. The germline CDR1 and CDR2 sequences are MNHEY and SVGAGI. DNA for the CDR3: TGTGCCAGCAGTTACGGAGAGGCTCAAGAGACCCAGTACTTC. This encodes CASSYGEAQETQYF.

The V call is TRBV13, the J call TRBJ1-6; unclear D gene. Germline assignment: CDR1 PRHDT and CDR2 FYEKMQ (reference sequence). The CDR3 runs to 15 residues. V lost 2 bases and J lost 0, with 5 bases in between. The CDR3 protein is CASSLQSSYNSPLHF. CDR3 DNA: TGTGCCAGCAGCTTACAGAGCTCCTATAATTCACCCCTCCACTTT.

Comment on this clone: Other DNA sequences from this sample encode an identical CDR3 as well. The gene calls are TRBV5-1 and TRBJ2-3, with no clear D. This CDR3 contains 13 residues. CDR1 and CDR2 from the germline V gene are SGHRS and YFSETQ. Trimming took 5 bases from V and 0 from J, leaving 7 bases between them. The CDR3 DNA reads as TGCGCCAGCAGTCTGACAAGCACAGATACGCAGTATTTT. This codes for CASSLTSTDTQYF.

The rearrangement uses TRBV7-9 and TRBJ1-1; no definite D call. Deletions cut 5 bases from V and 0 bases from J, with 7 bases between. Germline values: CDR1 SEHNR, CDR2 FQNEAQ (reference sequence). This CDR3 contains 13 residues. CDR3 protein: CASSRTMNTEAFF. The CDR3 nucleotides read TGTGCCAGCAGCAGGACCATGAACACTGAAGCTTTCTTT.

Only a few counts were recorded for this clone. The same CDR3 arises from other DNA sequences in this sample as well. The CDR3 region is CASSYRTSGTSYNEQFF. CDR3 coding DNA: TGTGCCAGCAGCTACCGGACTAGCGGGACCTCCTACAATGAGCAGTTCTTC. The chain combines TRBV7-2 with TRBJ2-1; 12 nucleotides align to TRBD2. Per germline, CDR1 SGHTA and CDR2 FQGNSA. The CDR3 has 17 amino acids. J lost 0 bases, V lost 4 bases, and 4 bases had no gene match.

DNA of the CDR3: TGTGCCAGCAGCATGGGCCAGACCTACGAGCAGTACTTC. It encodes CASSMGQTYEQYF. The V call is TRBV7-8, the J call TRBJ2-7; D gene uncertain. Trimming left V 5 bases short and J 2 bases short, with 10 bases between. From germline, CDR1 is SGHVS and CDR2 FQNEAQ. This CDR3 has 13 amino acids.

J is TRBJ1-1 and V is TRBV27; possibly TRBD1 for D (6 bases). The CDR3 is made up of 14 amino acids. Germline CDR1 is MNHEY and CDR2 is SMNVEV (reference sequence). Trimming left V 5 bases short and J 1 base short, with 11 bases between. The chain's CDR3 is CASSPDRWNTEAFF. The CDR3 nucleotides read TGTGCCAGCAGTCCGGACAGATGGAACACTGAAGCTTTCTTT.

This CDR3 reads CASSEQGRNEQYF. CDR3 DNA sequence: TGTGCCAGTAGTGAGCAGGGGAGGAACGAGCAGTACTTC. The chain carries TRBV19 and TRBJ2-7; D is tentatively TRBD1 or TRBD2 (6 bases each). V gave up 5 bases and J gave up 5 bases, with 13 bases separating them. The CDR3 contains 13 residues. The germline V gene has CDR1 LNHDA and CDR2 SQIVND (reference sequence).